Listed below are T cell receptor beta chains from one sample, sequenced in a study of cytomegalovirus exposure and HLA in healthy donors. Some clones are missing from TCRdb's copy, which holds only in-frame ones; the method was immunoSEQ multiplex PCR. This table has some 190,000 clones, about 76% appearing once. Material: PBMCs. Every receptor here comes from a woman in her 50s in good health and CMV-seronegative. The conserved cysteine and the conserved F or W are not part of the CDR3 here.

v_call	j_call	cdr3_aa
TRBV27	TRBJ2-1	ASSLGADYNEQF
TRBV18	TRBJ2-5	ASSVARGQETQY
TRBV30	TRBJ1-4	AWSFTRNPNRGRDEKLF
TRBV5-5	TRBJ2-7	ASSLGQGPYEQY
TRBV5-6	TRBJ2-7	ASSFRAAGNYEQY
TRBV9	TRBJ1-2	ASSVRQGGRGGYT
TRBV7-2	TRBJ1-1	ASSLWLQLNTEAF
TRBV4-3	TRBJ1-3	ASSPKSSGNTIY
TRBV6-1	TRBJ1-4	ASSEGRELNEKLF
TRBV7-9	TRBJ1-1	ASSSRQGRTEAF
TRBV7-9	TRBJ1-1	ASTQGATEAF
TRBV6-4	TRBJ2-3	ASSGGSGTDTQY
TRBV28	TRBJ1-2	ASSFLRVGYGYT
TRBV5-5	TRBJ2-7	ASSFSYPGPYEQY
TRBV2	TRBJ2-2	ASSRDRGAGELF
TRBV28	TRBJ1-3	ASRSEPGTIY
TRBV7-3	TRBJ1-2	ASSLTSQDYGYT
TRBV7-3	TRBJ1-1	ASSSAGQTMNTEAF
TRBV27	TRBJ1-6	ASSFGQGNSPLH
TRBV6-5	TRBJ2-7	ASSRSGINYEQY
TRBV2	TRBJ1-6	ASSQTSAPLH
TRBV5-4	TRBJ2-3	ASSFSSGFTDTQY
TRBV7-2	TRBJ2-1	ASRRTGIEQF
TRBV18	TRBJ2-5	ASSPLPPSDASGRAQNTETQY
TRBV28	TRBJ1-1	ASSSTGFHTEAF
TRBV7-2	TRBJ2-3	ASSLEAGGGVTDTQY
TRBV6-1	TRBJ1-2	ASSYPREGYT
TRBV5-1	TRBJ2-1	ASSLEASSYNEQF
TRBV7-3	TRBJ1-2	ASSLTFGEAAGYT
TRBV5-1	TRBJ2-3	ASSGTEGIITDTQY
TRBV28	TRBJ1-1	ASSFGGGFSEAF
TRBV5-6	TRBJ1-6	ASSSPSGQGNSPLH
TRBV19	TRBJ1-2	ASSRDRGRNT
TRBV5-1	TRBJ2-3	ASSRSGSTDTQY
TRBV10-2	TRBJ1-2	ASLVTRQIGNYGYT
TRBV6-1	TRBJ1-1	ASSRGQGESTEAF
TRBV28	TRBJ1-2	ASSTPISGYT
TRBV18	TRBJ1-1	ASSSQGGGRVRTEAF
TRBV5-1	TRBJ1-2	ASSLEQNLNYGYT
TRBV28	TRBJ2-1	ASSLGSINEQF
TRBV9	TRBJ2-1	ASNPTSGGADSYNEQF
TRBV19	TRBJ1-1	ASIAGPLLSGTEAF
TRBV7-9	TRBJ2-5	SSSVAFREQTQY
TRBV4-3	TRBJ1-1	ASSQNPGSSTEAF
TRBV27	TRBJ2-3	ASSQLQGWTDTQY
TRBV19	TRBJ2-7	ASSIGPSYEQY
TRBV13	TRBJ2-7	ASSPGTSGSASYEQY
TRBV5-4	TRBJ2-4	ASSPQNTINIQY
TRBV28	TRBJ2-1	ASSPAGPRDEQF
TRBV5-6	TRBJ1-5	ASSLTGQPQH
TRBV19	TRBJ2-3	ASSTGRQRGNTQY
TRBV6-5	TRBJ1-1	ASSRQGVSGAF
TRBV2	.	ASSRRTGANEQY
TRBV2	TRBJ1-2	ATELPRGGYT